A single T cell receptor beta chain is shown here with its context. Its antigen is still unknown. This sample was included in a study of shared clonotypes between healthy human individuals. Study observations and caveats: Non-shared clonotypes showed lower generation probabilities than clonotypes common to all four donors. Tissues were not sampled, only blood, and their repertoires likely differ. Clonotype sharing levels among donors were expected to vary with sequencing depth. Across a handful of donors, naive CD4 shared roughly 5%, naive CD8 over 3%, memory CD4 roughly 2.4%, memory CD8 about 0.38%.

The assay was immunoSEQ multiplex PCR, and TCRdb's table has in-frame clones only and misses some. Among hundreds of thousands of clones listed, 73% were seen once. V was shortened by 4 bases and J by 2 bases, with 12 bases between the two germline ends. The CDR3 contains 14 residues. The germline CDR1 and CDR2 sequences are SGHVS and FQNEAQ. The TCR sequence derives from a young woman in good health. V usage is TRBV7-8 and J usage is TRBJ2-7; TRBD1 is a possible D gene (6 bases). The sample comprised memory CD4+ T cells sorted from blood. The subset here: CD45RA-negative fraction. The CDR3 reads CASSSQTGTYEQYF. CDR3 DNA: TGTGCCAGCAGCTCACAGACAGGAACCTACGAGCAGTACTTC. The whole variable domain, remainder taken from reference TRBV7-8 and TRBJ2-7, is GAGVSQSPRYKVAKRGQDVALRCDPISGHVSLFWYQQALGQGPEFLTYFQNEAQLDKSGLPSDRFFAERPEGSVSTLKIQRTQQEDSAVYLCASSSQTGTYEQYFGPGTRLTVT.